The 9 T cell receptor beta chains listed next were all sequenced from one sample in a study of blood T cell repertoires in COVID-19. The repertoire was sequenced with immunoSEQ multiplex PCR; TCRdb's copy has only in-frame clones and lacks some. The sample carries more than 30,000 clones, 75% to 90% recorded once. The material sequenced was peripheral blood. These receptors were obtained from a woman in her sixties or seventies with acute or convalescent COVID-19.

The CDR3 is CASTRGRALNTEAFF. The CDR3, as DNA: TGTGCCAGTACCAGGGGACGCGCGCTGAACACTGAAGCTTTCTTT. The chain joins TRBV19 to TRBJ1-1; D perhaps matches TRBD1 (6 bases). Deletions cut 7 bases from V and 0 bases from J, with 15 bases between. This CDR3 spans 15 amino acids. The V gene's germline CDR1 is LNHDA and CDR2 SQIVND (reference sequence).

This clone was found many times. This rearrangement joins TRBV5-4 to TRBJ1-1, with 9 bases aligning to TRBD1. The length of the CDR3 is 14 residues. Germline V gene data show CDR1 as SGHNT and CDR2 as YYREEE (reference sequence). With 5 bases clipped from V and 6 bases from J, the junction kept 8 bases outside the gene matches. The CDR3 is CASRATGGGAEAFF. CDR3 nucleotide sequence: TGTGCCAGCAGGGCGACAGGGGGAGGGGCTGAAGCTTTCTTT.

The chain carries TRBV4-2 and TRBJ2-1, with 10 bases aligning to TRBD2. Germline V CDR1 and CDR2: LGHNA, YNFKEQ. The CDR3 sequence is 16 residues long. The V segment lost 6 bases and the J segment 9 bases; nucleotides outside the gene matches: 14. The CDR3 coding sequence is TGTGCCAGCAGTTTCCTTAGCGGGGGGATGGTGGTTGAGCAGTTCTTC. It is translated as CASSFLSGGMVVEQFF.

The rearrangement joins TRBV10-1 to TRBJ1-5; D uncertain. The germline V gene has CDR1 WNHNN and CDR2 SYGVQD (reference sequence). The CDR3 is 13 amino acids. V was cut by 2 bases and J by 3 bases, with 5 bases left in between. For the CDR3, the DNA is TGCGCCAGCAGTGAGGCGCCCAATCAGCCCCAGCATTTT. Residues: CASSEAPNQPQHF.

V is TRBV3-1 (or the pseudogene TRBV3-2) and J is TRBJ1-2; 8 nucleotides line up with TRBD1. From germline, CDR1 is LGHDT and CDR2 YNNKEL (reference sequence). The CDR3 loop spans 15 amino acids. The V gene end was trimmed by 3 bases and the J gene end by 3 bases; junction bases not matched to a gene: 6. The CDR3 protein is CASSHAPGQDYGYTF. CDR3 nucleotide sequence: TGTGCCAGCAGCCATGCACCGGGACAGGACTATGGCTACACCTTC.

This clone was observed a single time. V usage is TRBV6-5 and J usage is TRBJ2-2; 9 bases are a match to TRBD2. The CDR3 covers 15 residues. V lost 6 bases, J lost 2 bases, and 4 bases stayed unmatched. Germline assignment: CDR1 MNHEY and CDR2 SVGAGI. The CDR3 DNA sequence: TGTGCCAGCAGGCTAGCGGGGACTAACACCGGGGAGCTGTTTTTT. It is translated as CASRLAGTNTGELFF.

The V and J genes are TRBV5-1 and TRBJ2-2; 7 bases map to TRBD2. Germline lookup yields CDR1 SGHRS and CDR2 YFSETQ. This CDR3 spans 18 amino acids. J lost 0 bases, V lost 1 base, and 9 bases had no gene match. CDR3: CASSLMRLAVPNTGELFF. CDR3 nucleotides: TGCGCCAGCAGCTTGATGAGGCTAGCGGTACCGAACACCGGGGAGCTGTTTTTT.

The chain combines TRBV20-1 with TRBJ2-3, with a tentative D call TRBD1 (6 bases). V was cut by 3 bases and J by 6 bases, with 13 bases left in between. Germline assignment: CDR1 DFQATT and CDR2 SNEGSKA (reference sequence). The CDR3 runs to 13 residues. CDR3 protein: CSASGDIADTQYF. In DNA, the CDR3 is TGCAGTGCTAGTGGGGACATCGCGGATACGCAGTATTTT.

This clone occurred a few times. This rearrangement joins TRBV19 to TRBJ1-1; TRBD1 matches 7 bases. The germline V gene has CDR1 LNHDA and CDR2 SQIVND (reference sequence). V lost 7 bases, J lost 5 bases, and 10 bases stayed unmatched. The length of the CDR3 is 14 residues. DNA for the CDR3: TGTGCCAGTACCCGACAGGGAGGAGGAACTGAAGCTTTCTTT. The encoded protein is CASTRQGGGTEAFF.